The rows below give T cell receptor beta chains drawn from one sample of a study of graft-versus-host responses after intestinal transplantation. No cognate antigen is known for these TCRs. The protocol was immunoSEQ multiplex PCR, while the TCRdb copy is restricted to in-frame clones and leaves out a portion. The table records around 96,000 clones, around nine tenths of them present only once. The source was unstimulated CD4+ T cells sorted from spleen or lymph node cells, collected before intestinal transplant. The receptors were sampled from a human donor who received an intestinal transplant. The CDR3 runs from the conserved cysteine through the conserved F or W. The order of the fields is J gene, V gene, D gene, CDR3 protein. The D gene is left open where the match is weak.

TRBJ2-7 TRBV10-3 . CAIRSAALSYEQYF
TRBJ1-1 TRBV19 . CASRSGLAGDTEAFF
TRBJ1-3 TRBV29-1 TRBD1 CSVRGTGAGNTIYF
TRBJ2-5 TRBV5-1 . CASGGTGAEETQYF
TRBJ1-1 TRBV15 . CATSRSTGGNTEAFF
TRBJ1-4 TRBV28 . CASSLSKGHPNGEKLFF
TRBJ1-2 TRBV19 . CASRNLETAVRGYTF
TRBJ2-7 TRBV4-2 . CASSQDAGFSGEQYF
TRBJ2-3 TRBV5-4 . CASIGASTDTQYF
TRBJ2-5 TRBV5-5 . CASSLGISRGETQYF
TRBJ2-2 TRBV10-3 TRBD1 CAISARQGDTGELFF
TRBJ1-2 TRBV19 TRBD1 CASIAWDRGHGYTF
TRBJ2-2 TRBV19 . CASSIFGSIGGELFF
TRBJ2-5 TRBV18 TRBD2 CASSPLASGSGLEETQYF
TRBJ1-2 TRBV5-8 TRBD1 CASSPTRQGLGGYTF
TRBJ1-1 TRBV6-5 . CASSYSTRGYTEAFF
TRBJ1-2 TRBV30 . CAWNEFNYGYTF
TRBJ2-2 TRBV5-6 . CASSDPGEGGELFF
TRBJ1-1 TRBV6-1 TRBD1 CASSDRGTNTEAFF
TRBJ2-1 TRBV5-4 TRBD2 CASSLGSASGRVSYNEQFF
TRBJ2-5 TRBV6-1 . CASSEAWGLGETQYF
TRBJ1-4 TRBV10-2 TRBD1 CASRLQGLSEKLFF
TRBJ1-6 TRBV6-1 . CASSEANQVYNSPLHF
TRBJ2-1 TRBV30 TRBD2 CAWSWSGGPNEQFF
TRBJ2-3 TRBV30 TRBD2 CAWRSGGGSGTDTQYF
TRBJ2-7 TRBV4-3 TRBD1 CASSQDYTWDRFREQYF
TRBJ2-3 TRBV5-6 . CASSIADTQYF
TRBJ2-7 TRBV29-1 . CSVSFGGANEQYF
TRBJ2-3 TRBV4-1 TRBD2 CASSTSGRTTTGTDTQYF
TRBJ2-1 TRBV9 TRBD2 CASSVERGPNNEQFF
TRBJ2-3 TRBV5-3 TRBD2 CASTKRGRTDTQYF
TRBJ2-1 TRBV7-9 TRBD1 CASSRGGTGGYNEQFF
TRBJ2-7 TRBV6-5 . CASSLFMGSSYEQYF
TRBJ2-5 TRBV9 TRBD2 CASSVALAGGEETQYF
TRBJ1-2 TRBV29-1 TRBD1 CSGYRGPLGGYTF
TRBJ1-1 TRBV18 . CASSPGQNKMNTEAFF
TRBJ1-4 TRBV4-1 TRBD1 CASSQAGTGREKLFF
TRBJ1-6 TRBV2 TRBD1 CASSERRQGSNSPLHF
TRBJ2-5 TRBV6-5 TRBD2 CASRVAGVETQYF
TRBJ2-7 TRBV15 . CATSRDHNSYEQYF
TRBJ2-5 TRBV11-1 . CASSSSRVQETQYF